This T cell receptor beta chain was captured by sequencing in a study of T-cell reconstitution after alpha-beta-depleted transplantation in children. Unique molecular identifiers were incorporated during preparation of the TCRbeta library. TCRdb passed the PCR reads through MiXCR, listing each CDR3 protein once. The sample records some 290,000 distinct CDR3 sequences, nearly 10% being singletons. V was cut by 3 bases and J by 5 bases, with 21 bases left in between. From germline, CDR1 is SGHRS and CDR2 YFSETQ. The CDR3 runs 16 residues. The rearrangement uses TRBV5-1 and TRBJ2-7; tentatively, D is TRBD1 (6 bases). The source is a human donor who donated a stem cell graft to a child with SCID. The sample in question was PBMCs from the stem cell graft donor, obtained from the stem cell graft. The CDR3 DNA follows: TGCGCCAGCAGCTCGGAGGACAGTGCCTATGGAGACGAGCAGTACTTC. This sequence encodes CASSSEDSAYGDEQYF.